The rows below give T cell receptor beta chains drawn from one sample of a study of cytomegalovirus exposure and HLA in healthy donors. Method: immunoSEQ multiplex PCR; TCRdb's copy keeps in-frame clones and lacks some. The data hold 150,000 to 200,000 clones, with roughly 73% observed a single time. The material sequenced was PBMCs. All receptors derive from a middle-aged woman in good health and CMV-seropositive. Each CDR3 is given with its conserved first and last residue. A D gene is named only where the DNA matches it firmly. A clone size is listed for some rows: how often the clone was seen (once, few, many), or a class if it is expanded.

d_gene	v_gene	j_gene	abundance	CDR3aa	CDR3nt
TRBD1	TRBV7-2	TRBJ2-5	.	CASSLGQGLETQYF	TGTGCCAGCAGCTTAGGACAGGGGTTGGAGACCCAGTACTTC
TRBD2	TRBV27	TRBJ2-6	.	CASSLRGGSGANVLTF	TGTGCCAGCAGTTTGCGGGGGGGCTCTGGGGCCAACGTCCTGACTTTC
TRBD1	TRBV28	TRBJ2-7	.	CASSSGTGRLDEQYF	TGTGCCAGCAGTTCCGGGACAGGGCGACTTGACGAGCAGTACTTC
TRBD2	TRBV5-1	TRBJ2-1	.	CASSPGLAVNEQFF	TGCGCCAGCAGCCCCGGACTAGCAGTCAATGAGCAGTTCTTC
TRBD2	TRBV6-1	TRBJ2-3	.	CASSSGRQGTDTQYF	TGTGCCAGCAGTAGCGGGAGACAAGGCACAGATACGCAGTATTTT
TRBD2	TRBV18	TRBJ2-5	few	CASSPQRTSGRIVETQYF	TGTGCCAGCTCACCCCAAAGGACTAGCGGGAGAATAGTGGAGACCCAGTACTTC
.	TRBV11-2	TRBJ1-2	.	CASSHANSGYGYTF	TGTGCCAGCAGCCATGCGAACAGCGGCTATGGCTACACCTTC
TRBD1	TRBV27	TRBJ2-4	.	CASSQDRGQGAKNIQYF	TGTGCCAGCAGTCAGGACAGGGGGCAGGGAGCCAAAAACATTCAGTACTTC
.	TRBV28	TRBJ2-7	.	CATLTAYEQYF	TGTGCCACCCTCACTGCCTACGAGCAGTACTTC
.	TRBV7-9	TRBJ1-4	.	CASSPGDTGLEKLFF	TGTGCCAGCAGCCCGGGTGATACAGGGCTAGAAAAACTGTTTTTT
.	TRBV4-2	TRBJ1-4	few	CASSQSTGFGEKLFF	TGTGCCAGCAGCCAATCCACAGGGTTTGGCGAAAAACTGTTTTTT
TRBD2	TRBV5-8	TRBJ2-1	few	CASRILAGPVNEQFF	TGTGCCAGCAGGATTCTAGCGGGACCAGTCAATGAGCAGTTCTTC
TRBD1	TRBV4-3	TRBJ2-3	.	CASSQDPGQGADTQYF	TGCGCCAGCAGCCAAGATCCTGGACAGGGGGCAGATACGCAGTATTTT
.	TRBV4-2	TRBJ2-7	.	CASSQVGGGGSYEQYF	TGTGCCAGCAGCCAAGTAGGGGGGGGAGGCTCCTACGAGCAGTACTTC
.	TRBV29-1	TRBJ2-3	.	CSVDLGTDTQYF	TGCAGCGTTGATCTCGGCACAGATACGCAGTATTTT
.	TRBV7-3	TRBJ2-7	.	CASSDRPTASAKQYF	TGTGCCAGCAGCGACCGCCCGACAGCTTCTGCTAAGCAGTACTTC
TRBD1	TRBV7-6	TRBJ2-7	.	CASSLATGTGIYEQYF	TGTGCCAGCAGCTTAGCAACCGGGACAGGGATCTACGAGCAGTACTTC
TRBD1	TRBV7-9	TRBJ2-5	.	CASRGTEQETQYF	TGTGCCAGCAGAGGGACAGAGCAAGAGACCCAGTACTTC
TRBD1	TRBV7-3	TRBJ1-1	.	CASSLGTVGSEAFF	TGTGCCAGCAGCTTAGGGACAGTGGGTTCTGAAGCTTTCTTT
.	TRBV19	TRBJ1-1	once	CASSISGPGRNTEAFF	TGTGCCAGTAGTATCTCAGGACCGGGGAGGAACACTGAAGCTTTCTTT
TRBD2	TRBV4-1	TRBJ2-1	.	CASSQETSGSYNEQFF	TGCGCCAGCAGCCAGGAGACTAGCGGGAGTTACAATGAGCAGTTCTTC
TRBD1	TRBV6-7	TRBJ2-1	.	CASSHDRGSYNEQFF	TGTGCCAGCAGTCACGACAGGGGCTCCTACAATGAGCAGTTCTTC
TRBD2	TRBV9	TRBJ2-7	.	CASSTGTSGRAPLGSYEQYF	TGTGCCAGCAGCACCGGGACTAGCGGGAGGGCCCCCCTAGGGTCCTACGAGCAGTACTTC
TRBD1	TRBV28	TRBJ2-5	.	CASSSLGTGYLVQYF	TGTGCCAGCAGTTCCCTCGGGACAGGGTACTTGGTGCAGTACTTC
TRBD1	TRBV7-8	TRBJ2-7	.	CASSFRDRGSEQYF	TGTGCCAGCAGCTTCCGGGACAGGGGCTCCGAGCAGTACTTC
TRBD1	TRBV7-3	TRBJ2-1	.	CASTPVAGGMGEQFF	TGTGCCAGCACCCCAGTGGCAGGGGGAATGGGTGAGCAGTTCTTC
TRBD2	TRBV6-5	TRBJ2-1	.	CASSFDGLAGDEQFF	TGTGCCAGCAGTTTTGACGGACTAGCGGGAGATGAGCAGTTCTTC
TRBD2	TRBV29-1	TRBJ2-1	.	CSVGGSDEQFF	TGCAGCGTTGGCGGGAGTGATGAGCAGTTCTTC
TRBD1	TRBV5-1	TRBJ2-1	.	CASSLSSGTGFNEQFF	TGCGCCAGCAGTCTCAGTTCCGGGACAGGGTTCAATGAGCAGTTCTTC
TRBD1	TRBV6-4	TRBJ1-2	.	CASSADRGLSGYTF	TGTGCCAGCAGCGCCGACAGGGGGTTGAGTGGCTACACCTTC
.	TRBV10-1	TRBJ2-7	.	CASTPLDPYEQYF	TGCGCCAGCACACCCCTAGATCCCTACGAGCAGTACTTC
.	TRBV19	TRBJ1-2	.	CASTPPGSPPVYGYTF	TGTGCCAGTACCCCCCCGGGATCTCCCCCCGTCTATGGCTACACCTTC
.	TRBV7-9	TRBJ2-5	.	CASSSRRVGKETQYF	TGTGCCAGCAGCTCCCGGAGGGTAGGAAAAGAGACCCAGTACTTC
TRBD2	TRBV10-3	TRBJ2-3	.	CAIRGAGLSTDTQYF	TGTGCCATCAGGGGAGCGGGGCTTAGCACAGATACGCAGTATTTT
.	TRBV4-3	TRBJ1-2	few	CASSQMRVGLGYTF	TGCGCCAGCAGCCAAATGAGGGTCGGGTTAGGCTACACCTTC
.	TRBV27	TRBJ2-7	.	CASSLGGPLPSYEQYF	TGTGCCAGCAGTTTAGGAGGTCCTCTACCCTCCTACGAGCAGTACTTC
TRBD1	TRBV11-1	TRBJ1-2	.	CASSHTDRAGGYTF	TGTGCCAGCAGTCACACCGACAGGGCTGGGGGCTACACCTTC
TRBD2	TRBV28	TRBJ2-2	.	CASSLYGGAGVAGELFF	TGTGCCAGCAGTTTATATGGGGGAGCGGGGGTAGCCGGGGAGCTGTTTTTT
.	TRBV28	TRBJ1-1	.	CAAIGDTEAFF	TGTGCCGCAATCGGGGACACTGAAGCTTTCTTT
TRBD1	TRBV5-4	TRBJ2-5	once	CASSNSGTGQETQYF	TGTGCCAGCAGCAATTCCGGGACAGGCCAAGAGACCCAGTACTTC
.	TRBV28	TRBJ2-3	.	CASLNPPDTQYF	TGTGCCAGCCTAAACCCCCCAGATACGCAGTATTTT
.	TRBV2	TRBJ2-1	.	CASSMLREREQFF	TGTGCCAGCAGTATGCTAAGGGAGCGTGAGCAGTTCTTC
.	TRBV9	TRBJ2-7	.	CASSPAVLYYEQYF	TGTGCCAGCAGCCCTGCGGTTCTTTATTACGAGCAGTACTTC
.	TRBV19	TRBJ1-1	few	CASSQQGGTEAFF	TGTGCCAGTAGCCAACAGGGTGGTACTGAAGCTTTCTTT
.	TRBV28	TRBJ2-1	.	CASSLPNRVTNEQFF	TGTGCCAGCAGTTTACCCAACAGGGTTACGAATGAGCAGTTCTTC
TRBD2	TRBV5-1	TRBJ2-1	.	CASSSGLAGEIEQFF	TGCGCCAGCAGCTCAGGACTAGCGGGAGAAATTGAGCAGTTCTTC
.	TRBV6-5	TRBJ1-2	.	CASIYAPQGYYGYTF	TGTGCCAGCATTTACGCCCCACAGGGTTACTATGGCTACACCTTC
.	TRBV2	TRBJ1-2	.	CARGAEHAPSGGYTF	TGTGCCAGGGGAGCTGAGCACGCTCCGTCGGGTGGCTACACCTTC
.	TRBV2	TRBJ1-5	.	CASGAQSVSNQPQHF	TGTGCCAGCGGGGCTCAGTCTGTGAGCAATCAGCCCCAGCATTTT
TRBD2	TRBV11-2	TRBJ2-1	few	CASSPLAGVYNEQFF	TGTGCCAGCAGCCCCCTAGCGGGGGTCTACAATGAGCAGTTCTTC
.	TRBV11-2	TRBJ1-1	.	CASSLGRMNTEAFF	TGTGCCAGCAGCTTGGGCAGGATGAACACTGAAGCTTTCTTT
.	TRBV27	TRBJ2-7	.	CATSFLSGSSYEQYF	TGTGCCACCTCCTTTTTGTCTGGGAGCTCCTACGAGCAGTACTTC
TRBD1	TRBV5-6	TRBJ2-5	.	CASSLWTGGYETQYF	TGTGCCAGCAGCTTGTGGACAGGGGGATACGAGACCCAGTACTTC